These T cell receptor beta chains were read from a single sample in a study of OX40 agonist ivuxolimab in advanced cancers. Profiled with immunoSEQ multiplex PCR; TCRdb holds only in-frame clones, not every one. The sample holds about 32,000 clones, 75% to 95% seen once. The starting material was CD4+ or CD8+ T cells sorted from blood, obtained in a trial of the OX40 agonist ivuxolimab. The receptors originated from an adult with an advanced solid tumor such as melanoma, head and neck, liver or kidney cancer. Each CDR3 is given with its conserved first and last residue. D genes are given only for firm matches. Clone size is given for some rows only: seen once, a few or many times, or a class if the clone is expanded.

V,J,D,size,DNA,CDR3
TRBV7-6,TRBJ2-7,NA,NA,TGTGCCAGCAGCCTCATGGGGGACTCCTACGAGCAGTACTTC,CASSLMGDSYEQYF
TRBV27,TRBJ1-1,TRBD1,NA,TGTGCCAGCAGCGCCCTCGACAGGGAGACTGAAGCTTTCTTT,CASSALDRETEAFF
TRBV28,TRBJ2-1,TRBD1,NA,TGTGCCAGCAGTTTCCTTCGACAGGGGGTCGATGAGCAGTTCTTC,CASSFLRQGVDEQFF
TRBV19,TRBJ1-1,NA,NA,TGTGCCAGTAGTATCACGACTGTCACTGAAGCTTTCTTT,CASSITTVTEAFF
TRBV6-5,TRBJ1-6,TRBD1,NA,TGTGCCAGCAGTTATCAGGGGGCAAATTCACCCCTCCACTTT,CASSYQGANSPLHF
TRBV5-5,TRBJ2-7,NA,NA,TGTGCCAGCAGCTTTATGGGGGGATCCTACGAGCAGTACTTC,CASSFMGGSYEQYF
TRBV7-9,TRBJ1-1,NA,once,TGTGCCAGCAACGAACTGGGACAACTCCATGGGGGAGCTTTCTTT,CASNELGQLHGGAFF
TRBV9,TRBJ1-1,NA,once,TGTGCCAGCAGCGTAGAGGGGTATGGGAACACTGAAGCTTTCTTT,CASSVEGYGNTEAFF
TRBV2,TRBJ1-2,TRBD1,NA,TGTGCCAGCAGAGGACAGGATATTGGTGGCTACACCTTC,CASRGQDIGGYTF
TRBV7-6,TRBJ2-1,NA,NA,TGTGCCAGCAGCTTAGGGACTACCCCCTACAATGAGCAGTTCTTC,CASSLGTTPYNEQFF
TRBV7-6,TRBJ2-1,TRBD1,NA,TGTGCCAGCAGCTTTGGACAGGGGTACTACAATGAGCAGTTCTTC,CASSFGQGYYNEQFF
TRBV19,TRBJ1-5,NA,NA,TGTGCCAGTAGTCCGCCAGGACAAGGGGATCAGCCCCAGCATTTT,CASSPPGQGDQPQHF
TRBV29-1,TRBJ2-1,TRBD1,once,TGCAGCGTCTCCGGGACAGGGGCTCGCTATACCTACAATGAGCAGTTCTTC,CSVSGTGARYTYNEQFF
TRBV7-9,TRBJ1-2,TRBD1,few,TGTGCCAGCAGCCCCGGACAGGGAGGCTACACCTTC,CASSPGQGGYTF
TRBV29-1,TRBJ2-1,TRBD2,NA,TGCAGCGTTGAGGGGGCTAGCGGGGCGGTCTACAATGAGCAGTTCTTC,CSVEGASGAVYNEQFF
TRBV10-3,TRBJ1-1,TRBD1,NA,TGTGCCATCAGTGAGTCTAAGAGGACAGGGGCCACTGAAGCTTTCTTT,CAISESKRTGATEAFF
TRBV7-2,TRBJ1-4,NA,NA,TGTGCCAGCAGCTTAGGGGTCTTCGCAACTAATGAAAAACTGTTTTTT,CASSLGVFATNEKLFF
TRBV7-3,TRBJ2-1,TRBD2,NA,TGTGCCAGCAGCTTAGACATAGCGGGATACAATGAGCAGTTCTTC,CASSLDIAGYNEQFF
TRBV2,TRBJ1-2,NA,NA,TGTGCCAGCAGTGAAGACCCGACAGTGAACTATGGCTACACCTTC,CASSEDPTVNYGYTF
TRBV7-2,TRBJ2-7,TRBD1,NA,TGTGCCAGCAGCTCACTAAGCGACAGGGCCCAGGCCTACGAGCAGTACTTC,CASSSLSDRAQAYEQYF
TRBV20-1,TRBJ2-5,NA,NA,TGCAGTGCTGCCCAAGAGACCCAGTACTTC,CSAAQETQYF
TRBV2,TRBJ2-1,TRBD1,NA,TGTGCCAGCAGTGAAGAGGACAGGGGGTACAATGAGCAGTTCTTC,CASSEEDRGYNEQFF
TRBV4-1,TRBJ1-1,NA,NA,TGCGCCAGCAGCCAAGCTACCTTAACAGAGAACACTGAAGCTTTCTTT,CASSQATLTENTEAFF
TRBV5-4,TRBJ1-1,NA,NA,TGTGCCAGCAGCTTTGCCGTTGGGAACACTGAAGCTTTCTTT,CASSFAVGNTEAFF
TRBV4-2,TRBJ2-1,TRBD1,NA,TGTGCCAGCAGCCAAGAAGACAGGGGACAGGGGTACAATGAGCAGTTCTTC,CASSQEDRGQGYNEQFF
TRBV27,TRBJ2-2,NA,NA,TGTGCCAGCAGTTTAATAGCTGGCACCGGGGAGCTGTTTTTT,CASSLIAGTGELFF
TRBV6-1,TRBJ1-3,TRBD1,NA,TGTGCCAGCAGTGCGGGACAGGGAACCCTACTTTCTGGAAACACCATATATTTT,CASSAGQGTLLSGNTIYF
TRBV2,TRBJ2-5,NA,NA,TGTGCCAGCCTCCCTCACACGGGCCCACAAGAGACCCAGTACTTC,CASLPHTGPQETQYF
TRBV6-5,TRBJ1-5,TRBD1,NA,TGTGCCAGCAGCCCCACAGGGGCCGGTCAGCCCCAGCATTTT,CASSPTGAGQPQHF
TRBV19,TRBJ2-1,NA,once,TGTGCCAGTAGTATCTTCAGAGGCCCCCACAATGAGCAGTTCTTC,CASSIFRGPHNEQFF
TRBV7-2,TRBJ1-3,NA,NA,TGTGCCAGCAGCTTAGACCGTGGAGGGGTCTCTGGAAACACCATATATTTT,CASSLDRGGVSGNTIYF
TRBV6-1,TRBJ2-1,NA,NA,TGTGCCAGCAGTGAAAGGGTGGGCGGTGAGCAGTTCTTC,CASSERVGGEQFF
TRBV6-5,TRBJ2-2,TRBD1,NA,TGTGCCAGCAGTTACGGGACAGGGGACACCGGGGAGCTGTTTTTT,CASSYGTGDTGELFF
TRBV29-1,TRBJ2-1,TRBD2,NA,TGCAGCGTTGCGGGGGGAGTAGCCGGCAATGAGCAGTTCTTC,CSVAGGVAGNEQFF
TRBV28,TRBJ1-6,NA,NA,TGTGCCAGCAGTTTTCTGGGTGAGAATTCACCCCTCCACTTT,CASSFLGENSPLHF
TRBV18,TRBJ2-2,NA,once,TGTGCCAGCTCACCGAGCAGGTTGACAGGACACACCGGGGAGCTGTTTTTT,CASSPSRLTGHTGELFF
TRBV7-2,TRBJ2-3,TRBD2,NA,TGTGCCAGCCCCCCGTTGCCAGGACTAGCGGGAGATACGCAGTATTTT,CASPPLPGLAGDTQYF
TRBV13,TRBJ2-3,TRBD2,NA,TGTGCCAGCAGCTCCTTTAGCGGGAGCACAGATACGCAGTATTTT,CASSSFSGSTDTQYF
TRBV7-9,TRBJ1-6,NA,NA,TGTGCCAGCAGCTTAGTGCGGGGAACGTATTCACCCCTCCACTTT,CASSLVRGTYSPLHF
TRBV5-1,TRBJ2-1,NA,NA,TGCGCCAGCAGCTCAGGCCACAATGAGCAGTTCTTC,CASSSGHNEQFF
TRBV12-5,TRBJ1-3,NA,NA,TGTGCTAGTGGCTCGGACGGCTCTGGAAACACCATATATTTT,CASGSDGSGNTIYF
TRBV9,TRBJ1-1,NA,once,TGTGCCAGCAGCGTGGGGTGGGTCACTGAAGCTTTCTTT,CASSVGWVTEAFF
TRBV4-1,TRBJ2-2,NA,NA,TGCGCCAGCAGCCCCTTGAACGGGGAGCTGTTTTTT,CASSPLNGELFF
TRBV7-9,TRBJ1-1,NA,NA,TGTGCCAGCAGCGATCGGGGCACTGAAGCTTTCTTT,CASSDRGTEAFF
TRBV9,TRBJ2-1,NA,NA,TGTGCCAGCAGCAGACTACACGGTGACGCTCGGAACAATGAGCAGTTCTTC,CASSRLHGDARNNEQFF
TRBV7-8,TRBJ2-1,NA,NA,TGTGCCAGCAGCGTCCGGGGGGCCCAATACAATGAGCAGTTCTTC,CASSVRGAQYNEQFF
TRBV27,TRBJ1-1,NA,NA,TGTGCCAGCGGGATTGGAGGGTACGCTTTCTTT,CASGIGGYAFF
TRBV4-2,TRBJ2-5,NA,NA,TGTGCCAGCAGCCCTAACAGACAAGAGACCCAGTACTTC,CASSPNRQETQYF
TRBV5-1,TRBJ2-3,TRBD2,NA,TGCGCCAGCAGTTACGGACTAGCGGGATTAAGCACAGATACGCAGTATTTT,CASSYGLAGLSTDTQYF
TRBV6-1,TRBJ2-7,TRBD2,NA,TGTGCCAGCAGTGAACGGACTAGCGGCGAGCAGTACTTC,CASSERTSGEQYF
TRBV4-1,TRBJ1-3,NA,NA,TGCGCCAGCAGCCAAGCTACAGCCCTTGGAAACACCATATATTTT,CASSQATALGNTIYF
TRBV28,TRBJ2-2,NA,NA,TGTGCCAGCAGTTTTTTACTAAAAAACACCGGGGAGCTGTTTTTT,CASSFLLKNTGELFF
TRBV6-5,TRBJ2-3,NA,NA,TGTGCCAGCAGTTACGGGACGGTCACAGATACGCAGTATTTT,CASSYGTVTDTQYF
TRBV7-6,TRBJ2-1,NA,NA,TGTGCCAGCAGCTTAGGGCTAGGGATATACAATGAGCAGTTCTTC,CASSLGLGIYNEQFF
TRBV7-9,TRBJ2-3,TRBD2,NA,TGTGCCAGCAGCTTTGTGACTAGCGGACCCACAGATACGCAGTATTTT,CASSFVTSGPTDTQYF